This entry concerns a single TCR beta chain. Which antigen it targets is not known. The sample holds no much larger clone one base away, and base qualities are not on file. The data derive from a study of T cell responses to AZD1222 COVID-19 vaccine (dated by TCRdb to the early 2020s). In terms of the full investigation: AZD1222 recipients whose second dose came at about 4 weeks and those whose second dose came at about 12 weeks were combined into one group, since spike-specific TCR depth and breadth did not differ between the two schedules. A total of about 240 trial participants underwent TCR sequencing, of whom roughly 210 received two doses of AZD1222 and about 26 received two doses of the MenACWY control vaccine. Trial participants were enrolled into age subgroups of 18-55, 56-69 and 70-plus years, which contained 148, 28 and 57 TCR-sequenced participants, respectively.

Per the germline V gene (reference sequence), PRHDT is the CDR1 and FYEKMQ is the CDR2. V is shortened by 3 bases, J by 10 bases, and the region joining them spans 19 bases. Counted from cysteine to phenylalanine, this CDR3 has 15 amino acids. Kept here is only the CDR3 DNA, which spans 45 bases and is read in frame from base 1. The CDR3 regions of human TCRbeta chains were subjected to immunosequencing. For the original study's pipeline: Repertoire TCRs were matched against a reference library of SARS-CoV-2-specific TCRs generated with the MIRA antigen-specificity platform. Breadth was defined as the fraction of unique TCRs that were SARS-CoV-2-associated, and depth was defined as the fraction of total T cells that were SARS-CoV-2-associated. Using the MIRA data, each spike-specific TCR was assigned both to the spike region to which the TCR was reactive and to a CD4 or CD8 class. Log10-transformed breadth and depth values were compared by one-way ANOVA with Sidak's multiple comparisons tests. Not all clones reach the TCRdb copy of this immuneACCESS table, which keeps in-frame sequences only. Checked studies attribute under half of the gap to unresolved V genes and leave the rest unexplained. The DNA was the basis for D and trimming; V, J and clone size are from that table. The sample table contains 55,000 to 75,000 clones; only one count was recorded for around 85% of them. The leading ten clones occupy around 21% of the sample.

The time point label on this specimen signifies: baseline before first vaccination. Samples from vaccinated people were obtained from the UK trials COV001 and COV002, which included a single-blind randomized controlled phase 2/3 trial of AZD1222 (ChAdOx1 nCoV-19) in healthy adults. For TCRbeta chain sequencing, PBMC samples from trial participants were taken at day 0 and at day 28 after the second dose. What the study reported, not specific to this receptor: Conclusions about previously exposed vaccinees are limited because only a handful of AZD1222 recipients were SARS-CoV-2 seropositive at baseline. A significant rise in spike-specific TCR breadth and depth was observed after two AZD1222 doses relative to day 0 and relative to MenACWY recipients. In the small 56-69-year group, the increase in depth fell short of significance, most likely because of low power. The vaccine-associated CD4 TCRs covered the entire spike protein, and the dominant responses fell in regions 160-218 and 743-854. Nearly half of unique spike-specific TCRs reportedly recognized epitopes outside regions mutated in the B.1.351 and B.1.1.7 variants. No day 14 peak-response samples were available, so repertoires were characterized only after the peak T cell response. Participants were mostly white British and included more females than males, and it was suggested by the authors that clonal diversity may have been underestimated.

The source was peripheral blood, collected on day 0 of AZD1222 vaccination. This TCR derives from an adult in good health. This chain joins TRBV13 to TRBJ2-1; tentative D gene TRBD1, with 6 bases matching. The nucleotide sequence reads as follows: TGTGCCAGCAGCTTGGGCCAGGGGAAAACGAAGGAGCAGTTCTTC. It specifies CASSLGQGKTKEQFF.